One and the same sample provided the 32 T cell receptor beta chains below, sequenced in a study of T cells in Graves' hyperthyroidism and ophthalmopathy. RNA transcripts served as the template for amplifying TCR beta CDR3 regions. First-round RT-PCR with HTBI primers amplified the TCR CDR3 region. Via MiXCR, TCRdb re-called the multiplex PCR reads, giving one row per CDR3 protein. In the table there are hundreds of thousands of distinct CDR3 sequences, over 35% of which are singletons. What was sequenced was blood. These receptors were taken from a woman aged 40 to 50 with Graves' hyperthyroidism.

The V gene is TRBV6-1, the J gene TRBJ1-5; D is uncertain. Trimming took 5 bases from V and 4 from J, leaving 15 bases between them. CDR1 and CDR2 from the germline V gene are MNHNS and SASEGT. CDR3 length equals 15 residues. The CDR3 nucleotides read TGTGCCAGCAGTCCGGACCGGGGATGGAATCAGCCCCAGCATTTT. It codes for CASSPDRGWNQPQHF.

The chain carries TRBV2 and TRBJ1-4; 7 nucleotides line up with TRBD1. Germline CDR1 reads SNHLY; CDR2 reads FYNNEI. Trimming at V came to 7 bases and at J to 10 bases, leaving 9 bases not matched to a gene. There are 13 residues in the CDR3. The CDR3 loop reads CASKGGGLRKLFF. The CDR3 DNA reads as TGTGCCAGCAAAGGGGGCGGCTTACGAAAACTGTTTTTT.

The chain combines TRBV7-8 with TRBJ1-2; D call uncertain. Germline values: CDR1 SGHVS, CDR2 FQNEAQ. V lost 5 bases to trimming and J lost 7 bases, with 14 bases between them. The length of the CDR3 is 13 residues. CDR3 sequence: CASSQDYAGGYTF. The CDR3 region has the DNA TGTGCCAGCAGCCAAGATTACGCCGGTGGCTACACCTTC.

The J gene is TRBJ2-7, the V gene TRBV13; D ambiguous. The germline V and J ends were trimmed by 6 bases and 3 bases, with 18 bases remaining between them. The CDR3 contains 15 residues. Per germline, CDR1 PRHDT and CDR2 FYEKMQ (reference sequence). This CDR3 is CASSGVGTPSYEQYF. The CDR3 DNA follows: TGTGCCAGCAGTGGGGTGGGTACCCCCAGCTACGAGCAGTACTTC.

The chain employs TRBV3-1 and TRBJ2-7; D is possibly TRBD1 (7 bases). The V end lost 1 base, the J end lost 3 bases, and 16 bases lay between the germline ends. Germline-derived CDR1 and CDR2 are LGHDT and YNNKEL (reference sequence). The CDR3 length is 16 residues. The CDR3 DNA sequence: TGTGCCAGCAGCCAAGGAGGCGGCAGGGGGGTCTACGAGCAGTACTTC. Its protein product is CASSQGGGRGVYEQYF.

This clonotype has ten or more counts. This rearrangement joins TRBV7-9 to TRBJ1-6, with D unresolved. The germline V gene has CDR1 SEHNR and CDR2 FQNEAQ (reference sequence). This CDR3 has 14 amino acids. V was shortened by 6 bases and J by 6 bases, with 12 bases between the two germline ends. Written as DNA, the CDR3 is TGTGCCAGCAGGATCAGCCACGCTAATTCACCCCTCCACTTT. This sequence encodes CASRISHANSPLHF.

The rearrangement joins TRBV2 to TRBJ1-3, with D possibly matching TRBD1 (6 bases). Trimming left V 2 bases short and J 7 bases short, with 12 bases between. The CDR3 consists of 14 residues. CDR1 and CDR2 from the germline V gene are SNHLY and FYNNEI. The CDR3 loop is CASSELVGGNTIYF. The CDR3, as DNA: TGTGCCAGCAGTGAATTAGTCGGGGGCAACACCATATATTTT.

V is TRBV4-3 and J is TRBJ1-5; weak D call: TRBD1 (5 bases). Trimming removed 3 bases at V and 2 bases at J, with 14 bases between. This CDR3 is built from 16 residues. Germline V gene lookup returns CDR1 LGHNA and CDR2 YSLEER. CDR3 residues: CASSQGGAAGNQPQHF. DNA for the CDR3: TGCGCCAGCAGCCAGGGCGGGGCAGCGGGCAATCAGCCCCAGCATTTT.

This clonotype appeared many times. This chain links TRBV11-2 with TRBJ2-7; D is ambiguous. V was cut by 0 bases and J by 0 bases, with 6 bases left in between. The CDR3 spans 14 residues. The germline gives CDR1 SGHAT, CDR2 FQNNGV. The CDR3 DNA sequence: TGTGCCAGCAGCTTAGAGGGCAGCTCCTACGAGCAGTACTTC. It yields the protein CASSLEGSSYEQYF.

In its sample, this clonotype was seen many times. The chain couples TRBV10-1 to TRBJ2-2; unclear D gene. V was shortened by 8 bases and J by 5 bases, with 15 bases between the two germline ends. CDR3 size: 14 residues. Germline V gives CDR1 WNHNN, CDR2 SYGVQD (reference sequence). Here the CDR3 DNA reads TGCGCCAGCGGACCGGTAGGCAGGACCGGGGAGCTGTTTTTT. This sequence encodes CASGPVGRTGELFF.

Only a few counts were recorded for this clonotype. The chain joins TRBV24-1 to TRBJ2-3; either TRBD1 or TRBD2 may fit D (5 bases each). The CDR3 sequence is 18 residues long. Deletions cut 5 bases from V and 1 base from J, with 21 bases between. Germline loops: CDR1 KGHDR, CDR2 SFDVKD. The CDR3 nucleotides read TGTGCCACCAGTGCCCCAGAGGGATTAGGGGCCGGCACAGATACGCAGTATTTT. Translating it yields CATSAPEGLGAGTDTQYF.

The V and J genes are TRBV12-3 or TRBV12-4 and TRBJ2-7; 7 positions agree with TRBD1. The CDR3 is 16 amino acids. J gave up 2 bases and V 6 bases, and 13 bases lay outside the gene matches. The CDR3 region has the DNA TGTGCCAGCAGCCCCACCGGGGCCGACAGGGCCTACGAGCAGTACTTC. Its translation: CASSPTGADRAYEQYF.

This clonotype has ten or more counts. The J gene is TRBJ2-5, the V gene TRBV20-1, with 10 positions matching TRBD1. J gave up 5 bases and V 3 bases, and 6 bases lay outside the gene matches. The CDR3 sequence is 14 residues long. The germline CDR1 and CDR2 sequences are DFQATT and SNEGSKA (reference sequence). The DNA for the CDR3 is TGCAGTGCTAGGGGGGGGACAGGGGAGGAGACCCAGTACTTC. Amino acids: CSARGGTGEETQYF.

This chain joins TRBV4-1 and TRBJ1-6, with no clear D. Germline V gene data show CDR1 as MGHRA and CDR2 as YSYEKL. V was shortened by 2 bases and J by 0 bases, with 5 bases between the two germline ends. This CDR3 contains 15 residues. The DNA of the CDR3 is TGCGCCAGCAGCCAACAGAGCTCCTATAATTCACCCCTCCACTTT. Protein: CASSQQSSYNSPLHF.

This chain joins TRBV29-1 and TRBJ2-7, with D perhaps given as TRBD1 or TRBD2 (5 bases each). This CDR3 is built from 16 residues. V lost 4 bases to trimming and J lost 7 bases, with 26 bases between them. CDR1 is SQVTM, CDR2 ANQGSEA, per germline. The CDR3 DNA is TGCAGCGTTGGGGGGACCTATCTTTCCTCCTACAATGAGCAGTACTTC. Translating gives CSVGGTYLSSYNEQYF.

This clonotype has only a few counts. V usage is TRBV4-1 and J usage is TRBJ1-4; D is ambiguous. The V end was cut by 4 bases, the J end by 8 bases, with 11 bases between. CDR1 and CDR2 (germline): MGHRA, YSYEKL. The CDR3 contains 13 residues. The CDR3 DNA follows: TGCGCCAGCAGCCGCCTAGTCGGGGAAAAACTGTTTTTT. It translates to CASSRLVGEKLFF.

This clonotype was recorded at least ten times. V usage is TRBV9 and J usage is TRBJ1-4; 11 nucleotides line up with TRBD1. The CDR3 sequence is 15 residues long. V lost 3 bases, J lost 7 bases, and 5 bases stayed unmatched. Germline V gene sequence: CDR1 SGDLS, CDR2 YYNGEE. CDR3 in amino acids: CASSATGTGGEKLFF. CDR3 in DNA: TGTGCCAGCAGCGCCACCGGGACAGGGGGTGAAAAACTGTTTTTT. Full variable domain (missing parts from reference TRBV9 and TRBJ1-4): DSGVTQTPKHLITATGQRVTLRCSPRSGDLSVYWYQQSLDQGLQFLIQYYNGEERAKGNILERFSAQQFPDLHSELNLSSLELGDSALYFCASSATGTGGEKLFFGSGTQLSVL.

CDR3 loop: CASSQVPRVGDYGYTF. The CDR3 nucleotides are TGCGCCAGCAGCCAAGTACCCAGGGTAGGGGACTATGGCTACACCTTC. V is TRBV4-1 and J is TRBJ1-2, with D perhaps TRBD1 (5 bases). The CDR3 has 16 residues. Germline V gene sequence: CDR1 MGHRA, CDR2 YSYEKL. V lost 1 base and J 3 bases, leaving 15 bases between the germline ends.

The CDR3 DNA sequence: TGTGCCAGCTCACCATCCCCCAGTCTCAATCAGCCCCAGCATTTT. This codes for CASSPSPSLNQPQHF. J is TRBJ1-5 and V is TRBV18; D uncertain. V was pared by 2 bases and J by 3 bases, with 11 bases between. The CDR3 has 15 amino acids. The germline CDR1 and CDR2 sequences are KGHSH and LQKENI. The whole variable domain, remainder taken from reference TRBV18 and TRBJ1-5, is NAGVMQNPRHLVRRRGQEARLRCSPMKGHSHVYWYRQLPEEGLKFMVYLQKENIIDESGMPKERFSAEFPKEGPSILRIQQVVRGDSAAYFCASSPSPSLNQPQHFGDGTRLSIL.

This clonotype was counted many times. The V call is TRBV10-3, the J call TRBJ1-2; the D gene is possibly TRBD1 (6 bases). Germline V gene lookup returns CDR1 ENHRY and CDR2 SYGVKD. The CDR3 runs 17 residues. V was clipped by 3 bases and J by 4 bases, with 21 bases between them. The CDR3, as DNA: TGTGCCATCAGTGAATCTATACTGACAGGCGGACTCTATGGCTACACCTTC. Translating it yields CAISESILTGGLYGYTF.

The chain joins TRBV7-9 to TRBJ1-2, with 8 nucleotides matching TRBD1. Looked up from germline, CDR1 is SEHNR and CDR2 is FQNEAQ (reference sequence). The CDR3 has 14 residues. With V trimmed by 5 bases and J by 5 bases, 7 bases remained unmatched. CDR3 in DNA: TGTGCCAGCAGCGGGCCAGGGGGCAGATATGGCTACACCTTC. Its translation: CASSGPGGRYGYTF.

This clonotype occurred many times. J is TRBJ1-1 and V is TRBV19; 10 bases align to TRBD1. The CDR3 runs to 13 residues. After removal of 11 bases from V and 5 bases from J, the junction contained 8 bases not matched to a gene. The germline V gene encodes CDR1 LNHDA and CDR2 SQIVND (reference sequence). CDR3 sequence: CAVTGGMRTEAFF. CDR3 coding DNA: TGTGCCGTGACAGGGGGCATGAGAACTGAAGCTTTCTTT.

In this sample, this clonotype turned up many times. The chain recombines TRBV10-3 with TRBJ2-7; tentative D call: TRBD1 (5 bases). Germline CDR1 reads ENHRY; CDR2 reads SYGVKD. V lost 3 bases and J 2 bases, leaving 17 bases between the germline ends. The CDR3 loop spans 16 amino acids. CDR3 nucleotides: TGTGCCATCAGTGATGTATGGGGCGCAATCCCCTACGAGCAGTACTTC. This sequence encodes CAISDVWGAIPYEQYF.

The V gene is TRBV7-2, the J gene TRBJ1-1; D remains ambiguous. With 6 bases removed from V and 0 bases from J, the gap between germline ends came to 23 bases. The V gene's germline CDR1 is SGHTA and CDR2 FQGNSA. The CDR3 has 18 residues. In DNA, the CDR3 is TGTGCCAGCAGTACCCCTTCGTGGGCGTATCCTGTGAACACTGAAGCTTTCTTT. Protein sequence: CASSTPSWAYPVNTEAFF.

Worth noting for this clonotype: A clone one base away is much larger, so this may be a read error. The rearrangement joins TRBV10-3 to TRBJ2-5; D is uncertain. Germline CDR1 reads ENHRY; CDR2 reads SYGVKD. The CDR3 covers 14 residues. CDR3 coding DNA: TGTGCCATCAGGGAGACCATGAATAAAGAGACCCGGTACTTC. Protein sequence: CAIRETMNKETRYF.

As to this clonotype: This may come from a read error, since a much larger clone is one base off. The V and J genes are TRBV2 and TRBJ1-3, with D possibly matching TRBD1 (5 bases). Per germline, CDR1 SNHLY and CDR2 FYNNEI. The CDR3 is 15 residues long. The CDR3 loop reads CASSEIGTAGSTIYF. CDR3 bases: TGTGCCAGCAGTGAAATCGGGACCGCTGGAAGCACCATATATTTT.

A word on this clonotype: Here the CDR3 omits its conserved ending phenylalanine or tryptophan, so a read error is the likely source. V gene TRBV10-3 combines with J gene TRBJ1-6; D call uncertain. The CDR3 is 14 amino acids. Germline loops: CDR1 ENHRY, CDR2 SYGVKD. CDR3 in amino acids: CATSAGSARSPLHL. The DNA of the CDR3 is TGTGCCACCAGTGCGGGTTCCGCCCGGTCACCCCTCCACCTT.

This clonotype was counted between two and nine times. The CDR3 DNA sequence: TGTGCCAGCAGTCACGACAGCTACGAGCAGTACTTC. Translated, it gives CASSHDSYEQYF. This chain links TRBV28 with TRBJ2-7; maybe TRBD1 (5 bases). V was pared by 5 bases and J by 3 bases, with 8 bases between. CDR3 length: 12 residues. Per germline, CDR1 MDHEN and CDR2 SYDVKM.

The J gene is TRBJ2-5, the V gene TRBV20-1; tentatively, D is TRBD1 (6 bases). The V and J ends lost 1 base and 10 bases respectively, with 16 bases between them. CDR1 and CDR2 (germline): DFQATT, SNEGSKA (reference sequence). There are 13 residues in the CDR3. The CDR3 DNA reads as TGCAGTGCTAGAGTCGGGGCAGGGGTTAACCAGTACTTC. It encodes CSARVGAGVNQYF.

This sequence joins TRBV5-5 and TRBJ2-6; maybe TRBD2 (5 bases). This CDR3 has 18 amino acids. Trimming left V 4 bases short and J 3 bases short, with 20 bases between. The germline V gene encodes CDR1 SGHKS and CDR2 YYEKEE (reference sequence). The CDR3 loop is CASSHTPARAGGANVLTF. The CDR3 region has the DNA TGTGCCAGCAGCCACACTCCGGCCCGGGCGGGTGGGGCCAACGTCCTGACTTTC.

As regards this clonotype: A much larger clone lies one base from this, so it may be a read error. The chain has TRBV7-9 and TRBJ2-7; 11 nucleotides match TRBD2. The CDR3 sequence is 11 residues long. From germline, CDR1 is SEHNR and CDR2 FQNEAQ (reference sequence). Trimming at V came to 8 bases and at J to 13 bases, leaving 7 bases not matched to a gene. CDR3 loop: CASRTSGGLYF. DNA of the CDR3: TGTGCCAGCCGCACTAGCGGGGGACTCTACTTC.

This clonotype was seen more than once but under ten times. This chain joins TRBV5-6 and TRBJ2-7, with D maybe TRBD2 (7 bases). The V and J ends lost 4 bases and 3 bases respectively, with 14 bases between them. The CDR3 is made up of 14 amino acids. Germline CDR1 reads SGHDT; CDR2 reads YYEEEE. CDR3 nucleotides: TGTGCCAGCAGCCCGGGGGGCTCCGACTACGAGCAGTACTTC. Amino acid sequence: CASSPGGSDYEQYF.